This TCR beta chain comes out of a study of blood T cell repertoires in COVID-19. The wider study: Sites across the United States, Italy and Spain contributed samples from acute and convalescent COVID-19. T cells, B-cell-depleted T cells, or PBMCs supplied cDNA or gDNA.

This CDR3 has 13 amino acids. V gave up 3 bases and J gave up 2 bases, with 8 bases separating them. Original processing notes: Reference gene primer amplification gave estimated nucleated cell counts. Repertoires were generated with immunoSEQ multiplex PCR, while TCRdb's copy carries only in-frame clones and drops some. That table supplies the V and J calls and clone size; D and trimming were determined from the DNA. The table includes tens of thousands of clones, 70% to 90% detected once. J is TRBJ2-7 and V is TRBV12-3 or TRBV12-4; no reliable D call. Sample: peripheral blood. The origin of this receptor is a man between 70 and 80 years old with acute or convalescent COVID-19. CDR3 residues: CASSFSSPYEQYF. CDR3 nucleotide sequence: TGTGCCAGCAGTTTTAGCTCTCCCTACGAGCAGTACTTC.